This T cell receptor beta chain is drawn from a study of post-analysis software for immune sequencing data. cDNA libraries of TCR beta carried unique molecular identifiers. MiXCR, run by TCRdb on the PCR reads, gives a single entry per CDR3 protein. The sample lists a few hundred thousand distinct CDR3 sequences, approximately 38% occurring once. Study-wide results and limits: Five TRBV segments, including TRBV5-6, TRBV5-1 and TRBV20-1, were more frequent in patients than controls. A significant reduction in normalized Chao1 diversity was observed in multiple sclerosis patients versus controls. Strong co-clustering by F measure linked samples that shared a preparation batch.

This clonotype came up a few times. Its antigen is as yet unknown. Germline values: CDR1 ENHRY, CDR2 SYGVKD. The CDR3 is 12 amino acids. Trimming removed 6 bases from V and 11 bases from J, with 16 bases in between. Sequenced material: blood. The J gene is TRBJ2-5, the V gene TRBV10-3, with a tentative D call TRBD2 (5 bases). The sequence was obtained from a girl aged 10-17 years with multiple sclerosis. CDR3: CAISGTSFEQYF. CDR3 sequence (DNA): TGTGCCATCAGCGGCACTAGTTTTGAGCAGTACTTC.